Listed below are T cell receptor beta chains from one sample, sequenced in a study of siplizumab effects on memory and regulatory T cells. Repertoires were generated with immunoSEQ multiplex PCR, while TCRdb's copy carries only in-frame clones and drops some. The profile shows 50,000 or so clones, approximately 93% of them singletons. The specimen sequenced was CD8+ T cells sorted from blood. Receptors were obtained from a human donor in good health. Each CDR3 is given with its conserved first and last residue. The D gene is left open where the match is weak. Part of the rows lack a size; the others show once, few, many or a class for expanded clones.

d_call j_call clone_size v_call cdr3_aa cdr3_nt
- TRBJ1-1 - TRBV4-1 CASSQDGRGVTEAFF TGCGCCAGCAGCCAAGATGGGAGGGGGGTAACTGAAGCTTTCTTT
- TRBJ2-7 - TRBV7-3 CASSFGSYEQYF TGTGCCAGCAGTTTCGGGAGTTACGAGCAGTACTTC
- TRBJ1-1 once TRBV6-6 CASSYGGMNTEAFF TGTGCCAGCAGTTACGGAGGTATGAACACTGAAGCTTTCTTT
- TRBJ1-1 once TRBV2 CASSDYPPGLNTEAFF TGTGCCAGCAGTGATTATCCCCCAGGGTTGAACACTGAAGCTTTCTTT
- TRBJ2-3 - TRBV12-5 CASGPGLNTDTQYF TGTGCTAGTGGTCCGGGACTTAACACAGATACGCAGTATTTT
- TRBJ2-1 few TRBV7-9 CASPLDRGSEVDEQFF TGTGCCAGCCCCTTGGATCGCGGGTCGGAAGTAGATGAGCAGTTCTTC
- TRBJ1-1 - TRBV10-2 CASYKNTEAFF TGCGCCAGTTACAAGAACACTGAAGCTTTCTTT
- TRBJ2-3 - TRBV28 CASRGAGNTDTQYF TGTGCCAGCAGGGGGGCCGGAAACACAGATACGCAGTATTTT
- TRBJ2-5 once TRBV5-1 CASSLDRETQYF TGCGCCAGCAGCTTGGATCGGGAGACCCAGTACTTC
TRBD2 TRBJ2-1 - TRBV9 CASSARLADNEQFF TGTGCCAGCAGCGCCCGACTAGCGGACAATGAGCAGTTCTTC
- TRBJ2-2 once TRBV5-8 CASSFIATNTGELFF TGTGCCAGCAGCTTTATAGCCACGAACACCGGGGAGCTGTTTTTT
TRBD1 TRBJ2-2 - TRBV28 CASSSRGGQGTGELFF TGTGCCAGCAGTTCTCGAGGGGGACAGGGCACCGGGGAGCTGTTTTTT
- TRBJ1-5 - TRBV6-6 CASRKTGLGDQPQHF TGTGCCAGCAGAAAGACCGGGTTAGGGGATCAGCCCCAGCATTTT
- TRBJ2-1 - TRBV5-1 CASSLKEQPEQFF TGCGCCAGCAGCTTGAAAGAGCAACCCGAGCAGTTCTTC
TRBD1 TRBJ1-2 - TRBV6-6 CASSSGTGLFGGYTF TGTGCCAGCAGTTCGGGGACAGGGTTATTCGGAGGCTACACCTTC
TRBD1 TRBJ1-2 once TRBV29-1 CSVTAGGFNYGYTF TGCAGCGTTACAGCAGGGGGCTTTAACTATGGCTACACCTTC
TRBD1 TRBJ2-2 - TRBV27 CASYRGGVRGAVF TGTGCCAGCTATCGAGGGGGCGTCCGGGGAGCTGTTTTT
TRBD2 TRBJ2-3 - TRBV14 CASSQVLAGSGDTQYF TGTGCCAGCAGCCAAGTACTAGCGGGATCGGGAGATACGCAGTATTTT
- TRBJ2-1 - TRBV29-1 CSVSGGEDKSYNEQFF TGCAGCGTGTCTGGCGGGGAGGATAAGTCCTACAATGAGCAGTTCTTC
- TRBJ2-3 - TRBV27 CADVGVVRGREPADTQYF TGTGCCGACGTGGGGGTAGTGAGAGGGCGGGAACCGGCCGATACGCAGTATTTT
TRBD2 TRBJ2-3 - TRBV27 CASNLLAGGPDTQYF TGTGCCAGCAACTTACTAGCGGGAGGACCAGATACGCAGTATTTT
- TRBJ2-7 once TRBV6-1 CASSDLFTYEQYF TGTGCCAGCAGTGATCTTTTCACCTACGAGCAGTACTTC
- TRBJ2-1 - TRBV4-3 CASSQSGRRDEQFF TGCGCCAGCAGCCAATCCGGGAGAAGGGATGAGCAGTTCTTC
TRBD1 TRBJ1-2 - TRBV7-9 CASSFLDRGYGYTF TGTGCCAGCAGCTTCCTGGACAGGGGCTATGGCTACACCTTC
- TRBJ2-3 - TRBV5-4 CASSFFGGADTQYF TGTGCCAGCAGCTTTTTTGGGGGAGCAGATACGCAGTATTTT
TRBD1 TRBJ1-2 once TRBV14 CASSQDLDRADQGYTF TGTGCCAGCAGCCAAGATTTGGACAGGGCCGATCAGGGCTACACCTTC
TRBD1 TRBJ2-7 - TRBV7-8 CASLSGTGSYEQYF TGTGCCAGCCTATCCGGGACAGGGTCCTACGAGCAGTACTTC
- TRBJ1-2 - TRBV28 CASSPPQAGVSQGLYGYTF TGTGCCAGCAGTCCCCCCCAAGCAGGGGTATCACAAGGACTCTATGGCTACACCTTC
TRBD2 TRBJ2-7 - TRBV29-1 CSVEFPSGRVQYF TGCAGCGTTGAATTCCCTAGCGGGAGGGTGCAGTACTTC
- TRBJ2-7 - TRBV7-8 CASNNNDEQCF TGTGCCAGCAACAACAACGACGAGCAGTGCTTC
TRBD1 TRBJ1-5 - TRBV19 CASSIGWTGVIQPQHF TGTGCCAGTAGTATAGGCTGGACAGGGGTCATACAGCCCCAGCATTTT
- TRBJ2-3 - TRBV19 CASSIAGASTDTQYF TGTGCCAGTAGTATAGCGGGTGCTAGCACAGATACGCAGTATTTT
- TRBJ1-1 - TRBV4-1 CASSQVLQGGWTEAFF TGCGCCAGCAGCCAAGTCCTACAAGGCGGATGGACTGAAGCTTTCTTT
- TRBJ2-7 - TRBV28 CASRDQDTAYEQYF TGTGCCAGCAGGGATCAGGACACCGCCTACGAGCAGTACTTC
- TRBJ2-6 - TRBV28 CASHNEVNVLTF TGTGCCAGCCACAATGAGGTCAACGTCCTGACTTTC
- TRBJ2-7 - TRBV21-1 CANPPPGYF TGTGCCAATCCACCGCCCGGGTACTTC
- TRBJ1-2 many TRBV2 CASSDGNSNYGYTF TGTGCCAGCAGTGACGGCAATTCTAACTATGGCTACACCTTC
- TRBJ1-2 - TRBV30 CAWTIGLNDGYTF TGTGCCTGGACCATCGGGTTAAATGATGGCTACACCTTC
- TRBJ1-1 once TRBV5-1 CASSLDSGTMNTEAFF TGCGCCAGCAGCTTGGATTCTGGGACAATGAACACTGAAGCTTTCTTT